Sequencing of this T cell receptor (beta chain) was carried out in a study of shared clonotypes between healthy human individuals. About the research overall: Each donor had three CD4 naive, three CD4 memory, two CD8 naive and one CD8 memory plate. General study findings and limits: Depth was large, yet rarefaction showed that sorted-subset sequencing was incomplete. Shared clonotypes: about 4.6% naive CD4, approximately 3.4% naive CD8, 2.3% memory CD4, approximately 0.41% memory CD8. In contrast to clonotypes shared by all four donors, non-shared clonotypes had lower generation probabilities.

Turning to this clone: Its target is not known.

CD8 cells regarded as naive lacked CD45RO, were positively chosen for CCR7, and omitted terminally differentiated effector memory CD45RA+ cells. Measured with immunoSEQ multiplex PCR; TCRdb has only the in-frame clones, and not every one. Among about 2,200,000 clones listed, roughly 91% were seen once. V was clipped by 5 bases and J by 0 bases, with 10 bases between them. CDR3 length: 14 residues. Germline-derived CDR1 and CDR2 are MDHEN and SYDVKM. Sequencing input: naive CD8+ T cells from PBMCs. The TCR comes from a man aged 18 to 30 in good health. Some clones in this sample may be carry-over from other donors' samples. This rearrangement joins TRBV28 to TRBJ1-1, with D possibly TRBD1 on 5 matching bases. CDR3 sequence (DNA): TGTGCCAGCAGTGCCTCGGGGCTGAACACTGAAGCTTTCTTT. As protein: CASSASGLNTEAFF.